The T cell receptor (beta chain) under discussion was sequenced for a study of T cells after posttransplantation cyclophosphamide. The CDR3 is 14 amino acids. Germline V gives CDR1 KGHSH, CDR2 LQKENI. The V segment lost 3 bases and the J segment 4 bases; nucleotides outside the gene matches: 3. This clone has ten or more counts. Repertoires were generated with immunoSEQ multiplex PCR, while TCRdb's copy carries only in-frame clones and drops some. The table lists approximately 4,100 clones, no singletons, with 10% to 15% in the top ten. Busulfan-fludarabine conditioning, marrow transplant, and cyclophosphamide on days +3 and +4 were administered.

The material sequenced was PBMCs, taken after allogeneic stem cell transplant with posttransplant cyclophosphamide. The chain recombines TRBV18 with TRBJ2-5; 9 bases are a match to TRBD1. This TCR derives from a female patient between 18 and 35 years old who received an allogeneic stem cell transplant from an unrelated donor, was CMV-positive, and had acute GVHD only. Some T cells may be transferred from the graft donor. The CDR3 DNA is TGTGCCAGCTCACCCGACAGGGGGGGAGAGACCCAGTACTTC. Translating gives CASSPDRGGETQYF.